Given below is one T cell receptor (beta chain) in context. The data belong to a study of T cell changes during pregnancy in multiple sclerosis. Data came from immunoSEQ multiplex PCR; TCRdb stores just in-frame clones and leaves some out. The table has 100,000 or so clones, about nine tenths seen once. Germline V lookup: CDR1 LGHNA, CDR2 YSLEER. Trimming cost V 4 bases and J 7 bases, with 14 bases left between them. The CDR3 is 13 residues long. Source: peripheral blood, taken in the second trimester of pregnancy. This clonotype was sampled from a female donor with multiple sclerosis, enrolled in a pregnancy study. The chain uses TRBV4-3 and TRBJ2-7; maybe TRBD2 (7 bases). The CDR3 here is CASSRGGGWEQYF. Here the CDR3 DNA reads TGCGCCAGCAGCCGGGGCGGGGGCTGGGAGCAGTACTTC.